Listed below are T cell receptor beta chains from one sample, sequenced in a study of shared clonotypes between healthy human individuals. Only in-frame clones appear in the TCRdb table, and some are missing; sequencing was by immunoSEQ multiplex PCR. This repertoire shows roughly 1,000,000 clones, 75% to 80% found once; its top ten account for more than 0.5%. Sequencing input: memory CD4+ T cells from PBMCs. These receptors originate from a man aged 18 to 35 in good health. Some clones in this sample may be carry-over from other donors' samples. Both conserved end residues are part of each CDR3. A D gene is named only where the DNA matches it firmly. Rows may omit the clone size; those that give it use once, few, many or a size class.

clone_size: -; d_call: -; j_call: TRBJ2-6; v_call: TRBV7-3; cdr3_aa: CASSFHLGRGANVLTF; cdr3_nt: TGTGCCAGCAGCTTCCATTTAGGGCGCGGGGCCAACGTCCTGACTTTC
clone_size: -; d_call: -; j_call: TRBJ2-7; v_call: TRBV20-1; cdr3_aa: CSANTNEQYF; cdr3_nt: TGCAGTGCGAACACCAACGAGCAGTACTTC
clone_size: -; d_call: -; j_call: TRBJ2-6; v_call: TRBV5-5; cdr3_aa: CASSLVPTRASSSGANVLTF; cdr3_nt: TGTGCCAGCAGCTTGGTCCCGACTAGGGCTTCGTCCTCTGGGGCCAACGTCCTGACTTTC
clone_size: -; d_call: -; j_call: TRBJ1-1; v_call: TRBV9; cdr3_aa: CASSVESGGLGRGEAFF; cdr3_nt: TGTGCCAGCAGCGTAGAATCCGGGGGGCTCGGGAGGGGTGAAGCTTTCTTT
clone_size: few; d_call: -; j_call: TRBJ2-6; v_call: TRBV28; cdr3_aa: CASGISSGANVLTF; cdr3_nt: TGTGCCAGCGGTATTAGCTCTGGGGCCAACGTCCTGACTTTC
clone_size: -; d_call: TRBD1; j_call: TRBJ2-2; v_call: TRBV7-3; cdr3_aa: CASRQGGPGELFF; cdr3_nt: TGTGCCAGCAGACAAGGGGGCCCCGGGGAGCTGTTTTTT
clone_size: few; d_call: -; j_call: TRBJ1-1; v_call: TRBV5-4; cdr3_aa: CASSFWRNTEAFF; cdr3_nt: TGTGCCAGCAGCTTTTGGAGGAACACTGAAGCTTTCTTT
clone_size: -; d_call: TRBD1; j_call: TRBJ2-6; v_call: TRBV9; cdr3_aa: CASSGRKDRGPSGANVLTF; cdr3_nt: TGTGCCAGCAGCGGGAGGAAGGACAGGGGGCCCTCTGGGGCCAACGTCCTGACTTTC
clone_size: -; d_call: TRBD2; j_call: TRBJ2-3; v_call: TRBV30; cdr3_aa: CASLGTSIDTQYF; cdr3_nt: TGTGCCTCCTTAGGGACTAGCATAGATACGCAGTATTTT
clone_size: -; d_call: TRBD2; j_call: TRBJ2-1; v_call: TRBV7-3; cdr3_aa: CASSQGLAGEAEQFF; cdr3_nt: TGTGCCAGCAGCCAGGGACTAGCGGGAGAGGCTGAGCAGTTCTTC
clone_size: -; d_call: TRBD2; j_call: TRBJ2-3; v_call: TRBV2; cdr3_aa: CASTTSGRSDTQYF; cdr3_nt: TGTGCCAGCACGACTAGCGGGAGATCAGATACGCAGTATTTT
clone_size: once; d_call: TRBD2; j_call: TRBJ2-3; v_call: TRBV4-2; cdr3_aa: CASSQQTSGSINPSTDTQYF; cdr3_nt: TGTGCCAGCAGCCAACAGACTAGCGGAAGTATAAATCCTAGCACAGATACGCAGTATTTT
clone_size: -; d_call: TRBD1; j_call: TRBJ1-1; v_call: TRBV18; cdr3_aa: CASSPWTGDTEAFF; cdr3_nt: TGTGCCAGCTCACCCTGGACAGGGGACACTGAAGCTTTCTTT
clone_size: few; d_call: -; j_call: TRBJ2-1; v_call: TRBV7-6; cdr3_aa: CASSFGAVEGDEQFF; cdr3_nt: TGTGCCAGCAGCTTTGGGGCGGTGGAGGGCGATGAGCAGTTCTTC
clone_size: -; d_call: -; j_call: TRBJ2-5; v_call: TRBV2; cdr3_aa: CASQWGRGPQETQYF; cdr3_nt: TGTGCCAGCCAATGGGGCAGGGGCCCTCAAGAGACCCAGTACTTC
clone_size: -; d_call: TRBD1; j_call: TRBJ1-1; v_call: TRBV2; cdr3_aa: CASTGQASKAFF; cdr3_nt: TGTGCCAGCACGGGACAGGCTTCCAAAGCTTTCTTT
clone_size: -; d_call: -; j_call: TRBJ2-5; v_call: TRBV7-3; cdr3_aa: CASSLQGRQETQYF; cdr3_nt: TGTGCCAGCAGTCTACAGGGTCGCCAAGAGACCCAGTACTTC
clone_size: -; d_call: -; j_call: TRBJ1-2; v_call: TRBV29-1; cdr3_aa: CSVEDLGTRGDYGYTF; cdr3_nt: TGCAGCGTTGAAGATCTAGGGACGCGTGGCGACTATGGCTACACCTTC
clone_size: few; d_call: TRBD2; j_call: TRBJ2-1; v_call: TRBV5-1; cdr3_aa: CASSAGLADTTIGQFF; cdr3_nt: TGCGCCAGCAGCGCCGGACTAGCGGACACTACAATCGGGCAGTTCTTC
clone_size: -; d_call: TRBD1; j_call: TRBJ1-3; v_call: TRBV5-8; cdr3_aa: CASSKTGGAFGNTIYF; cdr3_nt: TGTGCCAGCAGCAAGACAGGGGGCGCTTTTGGAAACACCATATATTTT
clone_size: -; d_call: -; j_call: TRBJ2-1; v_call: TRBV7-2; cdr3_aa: CASSQAGLDYNEQFF; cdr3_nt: TGTGCCAGCAGCCAGGCGGGACTGGACTACAATGAGCAGTTCTTC
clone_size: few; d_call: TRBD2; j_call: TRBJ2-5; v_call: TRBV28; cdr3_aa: CASKTSGMRETQYF; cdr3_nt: TGTGCCAGCAAGACTAGCGGGATGAGAGAGACCCAGTACTTC
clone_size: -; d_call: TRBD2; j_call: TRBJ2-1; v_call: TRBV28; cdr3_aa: CASSSSSGRGVNEQFF; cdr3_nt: TGTGCCAGCAGTTCATCTAGCGGGAGAGGTGTCAATGAGCAGTTCTTC
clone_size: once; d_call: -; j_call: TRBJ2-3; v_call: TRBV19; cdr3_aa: CASSIPGRADTQYF; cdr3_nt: TGTGCCAGTAGTATCCCCGGGCGGGCAGATACGCAGTATTTT
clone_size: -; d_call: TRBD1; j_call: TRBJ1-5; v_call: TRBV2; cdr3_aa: CASIRDRSNQPQHF; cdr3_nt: TGTGCCAGCATACGGGACAGAAGCAATCAGCCCCAGCATTTT
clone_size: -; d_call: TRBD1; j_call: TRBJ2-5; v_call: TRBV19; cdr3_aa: CASSRDRGKFETQYF; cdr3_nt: TGTGCCAGTAGTCGGGACAGGGGGAAGTTCGAGACCCAGTACTTC
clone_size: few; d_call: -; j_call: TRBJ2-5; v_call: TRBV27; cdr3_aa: CASRRGVGTQYF; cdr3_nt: TGTGCCAGCAGAAGGGGGGTGGGGACCCAGTACTTC
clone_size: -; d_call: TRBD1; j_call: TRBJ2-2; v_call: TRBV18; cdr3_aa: CASSPGQGYTGELFF; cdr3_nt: TGTGCCAGCTCACCAGGACAGGGGTACACCGGGGAGCTGTTTTTT